This T cell receptor beta chain emerged from a study of monozygotic twins with inflammatory bowel disease. Study-level findings and limits: Among T cells, the various subtypes were not distinguishable. Any single strong signal or clonotype tied to IBD lacked support.

A word on this clonotype: Its target is not known.

There were around 3.5 ug of total RNA used for each TCR library. Eight separate reactions for every sample produced the cDNA. From the 5' RACE reads, TCRdb lists one entry per CDR3 protein and no DNA. The repertoire table contains 440,000 or so distinct CDR3 sequences. This CDR3 contains 14 residues. In germline, CDR1 is SGHRS, CDR2 YFSETQ. The source is a human donor with ulcerative colitis or Crohn's disease, or a healthy co-twin of an affected twin (not recorded which). Sequencing input: blood. V is TRBV5-1 and J is TRBJ2-3; no DNA is available, so the TRBD1 call from TCRdb remains unchecked. The CDR3 loop reads CASSLNSGTDTQYF.